One and the same sample provided the 14 T cell receptor beta chains below, sequenced in a study of shared clonotypes between healthy human individuals. This table comes from immunoSEQ multiplex PCR, and its TCRdb copy is limited to in-frame clones, with some not included. The sample consists of under 750,000 clones, 55% to 75% of them appearing once. Sequences were obtained from memory CD4+ T cells sorted from blood. Subset of the sample: CD45RA-negative fraction. Every receptor here comes from a woman in her twenties or thirties in good health.

This clone has more than one count but fewer than ten. V gene TRBV5-1 combines with J gene TRBJ2-1, with TRBD1 matching over 8 bases. The germline gives CDR1 SGHRS, CDR2 YFSETQ. Unmatched junction bases numbered 6, after V lost 4 bases and J lost 6 bases. This CDR3 spans 14 amino acids. The CDR3 coding sequence is TGCGCCAGCAGCGCACCAACAGGGGGCAATGAGCAGTTCTTC. Its translation is CASSAPTGGNEQFF.

The chain carries TRBV7-2 and TRBJ2-3; D gene uncertain. The CDR3 has 16 amino acids. V shed 3 bases and J shed 2 bases, with 15 bases lying between them. Germline V gene data show CDR1 as SGHTA and CDR2 as FQGNSA. The CDR3 nucleotides read TGTGCCAGCAGCTTCCTTAGGGCGGCGTTCACAGATACGCAGTATTTT. As protein: CASSFLRAAFTDTQYF.

The rearrangement links TRBV14 to TRBJ2-5; 8 bases align to TRBD1. CDR1 and CDR2 (germline): SGHDN, FVKESK. The CDR3 is 12 amino acids. The junction had 8 bases not matched to a gene; V was cut back by 10 bases and J by 7 bases. The CDR3 DNA reads as TGTGCCACGGACAGGGCCTTTGTGACCCAGTACTTC. Its translation: CATDRAFVTQYF.

As for this clone: The junction departs from the called germline gene at one end, perhaps through a read error. This sequence joins TRBV28 and TRBJ2-2, with unresolved D. The CDR3 loop spans 14 amino acids. The germline gives CDR1 MDHEN, CDR2 SYDVKM. DNA for the CDR3: TGCGTCAGCAGCCCTCCCGGAAAAGCAGGGGAGCTGTTTTTT. This encodes CVSSPPGKAGELFF.

This chain joins TRBV27 and TRBJ2-5; possibly TRBD1 for D (5 bases). Trimming left V 11 bases short and J 5 bases short, with 15 bases between. CDR3 length equals 12 residues. CDR1 MNHEY and CDR2 SMNVEV come from the germline V gene (reference sequence). DNA of the CDR3: TGTGCCTCCGGTAGGGGTTCGGAGACCCAGTACTTC. It is translated as CASGRGSETQYF.

The genes are TRBV10-1 and TRBJ2-1, with 8 bases identical to TRBD2. The V gene's germline CDR1 is WNHNN and CDR2 SYGVQD (reference sequence). The V and J ends lost 3 bases and 9 bases, in that order; junction bases with no gene match: 7. The CDR3 length is 14 residues. The CDR3 protein is CASSDGLAGGEQFF. The CDR3 DNA reads as TGCGCCAGCAGTGACGGGCTAGCGGGTGGTGAGCAGTTCTTC.

In this sample, this clone turned up once. J is TRBJ2-5 and V is TRBV7-9, with D perhaps matching TRBD2 (5 bases). V was cut by 3 bases and J by 4 bases, with 12 bases left in between. The CDR3 extends over 14 amino acids. Germline V gives CDR1 SEHNR, CDR2 FQNEAQ (reference sequence). The CDR3 here is CASSFYGEGETQYF. The CDR3 nucleotides read TGTGCCAGCAGCTTCTATGGAGAGGGAGAGACCCAGTACTTC.

This clone was seen a few times. The chain combines TRBV7-9 with TRBJ1-1, with 10 bases matching TRBD1. V dropped 5 bases and J dropped 4; count of bases not matched to a gene: 7. The germline V gene encodes CDR1 SEHNR and CDR2 FQNEAQ (reference sequence). This CDR3 is built from 15 residues. The CDR3 reads CASSNLRDRGTEAFF. CDR3 in DNA: TGTGCCAGCAGCAACCTACGGGACAGGGGCACTGAAGCTTTCTTT.

The chain has TRBV23-1 and TRBJ1-5, with 7 positions matching TRBD1. TRBV23-1 is classed as an ORF, of uncertain function. V dropped 8 bases and J dropped 0; count of bases not matched to a gene: 13. This CDR3 comprises 17 residues. The CDR3 sequence: CASGNLQGDYSNQPQHF. As DNA, the CDR3 is TGCGCCAGCGGCAATCTGCAGGGGGATTATAGCAATCAGCCCCAGCATTTT.

The J gene is TRBJ2-2, the V gene TRBV2; 13 nucleotides agree with TRBD2. The CDR3 consists of 15 residues. CDR1 is SNHLY and CDR2 is FYNNEI in the germline V gene. Trimming at V came to 7 bases and at J to 4 bases, leaving 3 bases not matched to a gene. This CDR3 is CASNRLAGGTGELFF. CDR3 in DNA: TGTGCCAGCAACAGACTAGCGGGAGGCACCGGGGAGCTGTTTTTT. Using reference TRBV2 and TRBJ2-2 for the parts outside the CDR3, the full variable domain is EPEVTQTPSHQVTQMGQEVILRCVPISNHLYFYWYRQILGQKVEFLVSFYNNEISEKSEIFDDQFSVERPDGSNFTLKIRSTKLEDSAMYFCASNRLAGGTGELFFGEGSRLTVL.

This clone has more than one count but fewer than ten. The rearrangement links TRBV7-8 to TRBJ1-2; TRBD1 aligns across 7 bases. Looked up from germline, CDR1 is SGHVS and CDR2 is FQNEAQ. J was trimmed by 8 bases and V by 0 bases; bases with no gene match: 6. This CDR3 spans 14 amino acids. CDR3 sequence reads: CASSLAAQGLGYTF. The CDR3 DNA follows: TGTGCCAGCAGCTTAGCGGCACAGGGGCTAGGCTACACCTTC.

This chain links TRBV7-6 with TRBJ1-2; TRBD1 aligns across 8 bases. Germline V gene sequence: CDR1 SGHVS, CDR2 FNYEAQ. CDR3 size: 15 residues. With V trimmed by 5 bases and J by 8 bases, 13 bases remained unmatched. The CDR3 protein is CASSLRGQGRGGYTF. In DNA, the CDR3 is TGTGCCAGCAGCCTAAGAGGACAGGGCCGTGGGGGCTACACCTTC.

This clone occurred a few times. The chain is built from TRBV5-1 and TRBJ1-2; TRBD1 agrees at 10 bases. Germline trimming cut 0 bases from V and 9 bases from J; bases unmatched to any gene: 8. The CDR3 has 15 residues. CDR1 and CDR2 from the germline V gene are SGHRS and YFSETQ. Here the CDR3 reads CASSLEATGGNRYTF. In DNA, the CDR3 is TGCGCCAGCAGCTTGGAAGCGACAGGGGGCAATCGCTACACCTTC. Looking up the rest from reference TRBV5-1 and TRBJ1-2 gives the full variable domain: KAGVTQTPRYLIKTRGQQVTLSCSPISGHRSVSWYQQTPGQGLQFLFEYFSETQRNKGNFPGRFSGRQFSNSRSEMNVSTLELGDSALYLCASSLEATGGNRYTFGSGTRLTVV.

The chain couples TRBV5-1 to TRBJ2-6; D ambiguous. Trimming removed 6 bases from V and 2 bases from J, with 9 bases in between. CDR1 SGHRS and CDR2 YFSETQ come from the germline V gene. The CDR3 is 14 residues long. Written as DNA, the CDR3 is TGCGCCAGCACCGAGGTAGCTGGGGCCAACGTCCTGACTTTC. Translated: CASTEVAGANVLTF.